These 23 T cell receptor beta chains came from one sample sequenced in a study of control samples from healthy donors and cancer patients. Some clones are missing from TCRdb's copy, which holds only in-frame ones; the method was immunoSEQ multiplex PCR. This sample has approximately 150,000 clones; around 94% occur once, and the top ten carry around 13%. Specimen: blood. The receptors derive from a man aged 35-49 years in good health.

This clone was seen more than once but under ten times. The CDR3 sequence: CASSFEYQQETQYF. The CDR3 nucleotides read TGTGCCAGCAGCTTTGAATACCAACAAGAGACCCAGTACTTC. The rearrangement joins TRBV11-2 to TRBJ2-5; no clear D. The CDR3 is 14 residues long. V gave up 3 bases and J gave up 2 bases, with 10 bases separating them. Germline lookup yields CDR1 SGHAT and CDR2 FQNNGV.

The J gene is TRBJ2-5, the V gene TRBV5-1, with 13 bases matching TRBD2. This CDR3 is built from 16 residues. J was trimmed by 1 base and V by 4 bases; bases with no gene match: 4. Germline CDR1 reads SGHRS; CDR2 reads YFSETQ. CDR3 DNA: TGCGCCAGCAGCCTCACTAGCGGGGGGGCCCAAGAGACCCAGTACTTC. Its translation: CASSLTSGGAQETQYF.

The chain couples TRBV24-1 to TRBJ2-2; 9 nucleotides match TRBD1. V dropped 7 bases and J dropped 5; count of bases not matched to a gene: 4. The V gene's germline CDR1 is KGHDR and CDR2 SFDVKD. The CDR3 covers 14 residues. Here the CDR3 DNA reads TGTGCCACCAGCAGGACAGGGGCTACCGGGGAGCTGTTTTTT. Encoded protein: CATSRTGATGELFF.

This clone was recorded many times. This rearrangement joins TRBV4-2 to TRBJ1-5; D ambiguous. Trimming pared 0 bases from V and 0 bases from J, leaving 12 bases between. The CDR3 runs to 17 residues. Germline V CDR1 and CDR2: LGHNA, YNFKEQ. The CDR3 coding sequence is TGTGCCAGCAGCCAAGATCTCCCGATCTATAGCAATCAGCCCCAGCATTTT. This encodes CASSQDLPIYSNQPQHF.

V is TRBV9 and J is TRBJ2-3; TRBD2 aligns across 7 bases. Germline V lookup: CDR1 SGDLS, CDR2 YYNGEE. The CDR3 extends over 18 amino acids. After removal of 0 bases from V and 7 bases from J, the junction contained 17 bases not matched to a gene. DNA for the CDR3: TGTGCCAGCAGCGTAGGTCCCGCTATTGGCGGGAGTACAAATACGCAGTATTTT. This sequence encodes CASSVGPAIGGSTNTQYF. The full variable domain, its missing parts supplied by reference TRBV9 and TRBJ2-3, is DSGVTQTPKHLITATGQRVTLRCSPRSGDLSVYWYQQSLDQGLQFLIQYYNGEERAKGNILERFSAQQFPDLHSELNLSSLELGDSALYFCASSVGPAIGGSTNTQYFGPGTRLTVL.

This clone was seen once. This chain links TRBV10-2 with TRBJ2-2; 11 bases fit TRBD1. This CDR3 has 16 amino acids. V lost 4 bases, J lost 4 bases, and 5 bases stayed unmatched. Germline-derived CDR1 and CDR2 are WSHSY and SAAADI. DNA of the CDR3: TGCGCCAGCAGTGCATTGGGACAGGGGGGCACCGGGGAGCTGTTTTTT. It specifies CASSALGQGGTGELFF.

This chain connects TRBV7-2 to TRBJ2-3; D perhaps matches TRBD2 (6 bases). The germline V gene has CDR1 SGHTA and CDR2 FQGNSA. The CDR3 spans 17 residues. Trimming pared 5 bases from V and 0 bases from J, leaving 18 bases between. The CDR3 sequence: CASSQGYKRASTDTQYF. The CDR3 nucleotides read TGTGCCAGCAGCCAGGGTTATAAGCGGGCTAGCACAGATACGCAGTATTTT.

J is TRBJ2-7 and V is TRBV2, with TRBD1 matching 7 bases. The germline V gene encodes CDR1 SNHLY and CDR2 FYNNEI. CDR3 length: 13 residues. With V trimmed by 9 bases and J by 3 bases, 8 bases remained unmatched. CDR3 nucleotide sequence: TGTGCCAGGTCCGGGACAGAGAGCTACGAGCAGTACTTC. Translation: CARSGTESYEQYF.

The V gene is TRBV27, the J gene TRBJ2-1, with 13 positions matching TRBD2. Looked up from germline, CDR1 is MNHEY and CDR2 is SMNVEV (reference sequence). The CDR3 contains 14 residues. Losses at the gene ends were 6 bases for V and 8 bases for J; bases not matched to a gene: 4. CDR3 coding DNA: TGTGCCAGCAGCCTCGGACTAGCGGGAGATGAGCAGTTCTTC. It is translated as CASSLGLAGDEQFF.

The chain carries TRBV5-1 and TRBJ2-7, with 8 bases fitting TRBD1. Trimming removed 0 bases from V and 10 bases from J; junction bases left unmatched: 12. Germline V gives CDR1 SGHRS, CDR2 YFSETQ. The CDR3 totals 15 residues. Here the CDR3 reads CASSLGGSTGERQYF. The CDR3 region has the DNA TGCGCCAGCAGCTTGGGGGGGTCGACAGGGGAAAGACAGTACTTC. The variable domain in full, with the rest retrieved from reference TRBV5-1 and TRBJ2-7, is KAGVTQTPRYLIKTRGQQVTLSCSPISGHRSVSWYQQTPGQGLQFLFEYFSETQRNKGNFPGRFSGRQFSNSRSEMNVSTLELGDSALYLCASSLGGSTGERQYFGPGTRLTVT.

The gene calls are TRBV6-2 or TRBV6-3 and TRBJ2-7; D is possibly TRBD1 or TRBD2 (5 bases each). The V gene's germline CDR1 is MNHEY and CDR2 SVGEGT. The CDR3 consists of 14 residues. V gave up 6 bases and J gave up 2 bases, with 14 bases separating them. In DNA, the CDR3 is TGTGCCAGCAGCCCTTTGGGGGTAACCTACGAGCAGTACTTC. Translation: CASSPLGVTYEQYF.

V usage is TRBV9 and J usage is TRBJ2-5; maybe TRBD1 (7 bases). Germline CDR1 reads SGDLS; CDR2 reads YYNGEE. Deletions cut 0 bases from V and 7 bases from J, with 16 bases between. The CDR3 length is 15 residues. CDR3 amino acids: CASSVAEEGAWTQYF. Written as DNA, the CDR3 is TGTGCCAGCAGCGTAGCCGAGGAGGGGGCCTGGACCCAGTACTTC. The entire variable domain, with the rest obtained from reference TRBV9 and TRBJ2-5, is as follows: DSGVTQTPKHLITATGQRVTLRCSPRSGDLSVYWYQQSLDQGLQFLIQYYNGEERAKGNILERFSAQQFPDLHSELNLSSLELGDSALYFCASSVAEEGAWTQYFGPGTRLLVL.

This CDR3 reads CASSPSQGENSPLHF. In DNA form, the CDR3 reads TGTGCCAGCTCACCAAGCCAGGGCGAAAATTCACCCCTCCACTTT. The chain links TRBV18 to TRBJ1-6; D may be TRBD1 (5 bases). The germline CDR1 and CDR2 sequences are KGHSH and LQKENI. This CDR3 region has 15 residues. Trimming cost V 2 bases and J 7 bases, with 12 bases left between them.

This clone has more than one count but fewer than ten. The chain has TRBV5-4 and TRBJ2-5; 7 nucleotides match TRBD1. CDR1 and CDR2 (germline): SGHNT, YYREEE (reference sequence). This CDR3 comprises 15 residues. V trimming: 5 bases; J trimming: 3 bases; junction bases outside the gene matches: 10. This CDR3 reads CASRRNAGTEETQYF. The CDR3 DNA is TGTGCCAGCAGACGTAATGCCGGGACAGAAGAGACCCAGTACTTC.

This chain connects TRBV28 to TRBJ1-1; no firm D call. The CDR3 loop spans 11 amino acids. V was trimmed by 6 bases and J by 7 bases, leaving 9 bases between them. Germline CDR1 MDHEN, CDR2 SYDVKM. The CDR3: CASSLLGEAFF. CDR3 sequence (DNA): TGTGCCAGCAGCCTACTGGGTGAAGCTTTCTTT.

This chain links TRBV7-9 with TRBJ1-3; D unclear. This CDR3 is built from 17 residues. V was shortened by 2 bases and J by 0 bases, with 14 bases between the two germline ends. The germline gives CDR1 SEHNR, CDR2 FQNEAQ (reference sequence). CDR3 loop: CASSLPLTLLSGNTIYF. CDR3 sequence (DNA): TGTGCCAGCAGCTTACCACTAACCCTACTCTCTGGAAACACCATATATTTT.

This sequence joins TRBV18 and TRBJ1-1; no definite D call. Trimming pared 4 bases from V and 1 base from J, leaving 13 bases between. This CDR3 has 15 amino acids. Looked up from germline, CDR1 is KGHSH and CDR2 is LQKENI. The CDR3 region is CASSLRGIGNTEAFF. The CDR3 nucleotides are TGTGCCAGCTCACTTCGGGGAATTGGGAACACTGAAGCTTTCTTT.

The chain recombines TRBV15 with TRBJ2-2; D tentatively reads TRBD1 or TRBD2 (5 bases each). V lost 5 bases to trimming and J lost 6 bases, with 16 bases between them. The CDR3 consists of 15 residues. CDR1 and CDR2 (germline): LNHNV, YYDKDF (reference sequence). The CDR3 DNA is TGTGCCACCAGCGAGGGACGGCTAAACGCCGGGGAGCTGTTTTTT. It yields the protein CATSEGRLNAGELFF.

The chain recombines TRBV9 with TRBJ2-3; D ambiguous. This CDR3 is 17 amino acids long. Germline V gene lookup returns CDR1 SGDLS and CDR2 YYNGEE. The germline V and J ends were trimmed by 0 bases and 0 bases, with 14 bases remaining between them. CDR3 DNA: TGTGCCAGCAGCGTAGGGAGCAGCCGTCCTAGCACAGATACGCAGTATTTT. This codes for CASSVGSSRPSTDTQYF.

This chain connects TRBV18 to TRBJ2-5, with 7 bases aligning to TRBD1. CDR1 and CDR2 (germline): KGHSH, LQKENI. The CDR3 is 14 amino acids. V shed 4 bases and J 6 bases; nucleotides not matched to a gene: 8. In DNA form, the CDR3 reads TGTGCCAGCTCACAAGCCGCGACAGGGAAGACCCAGTACTTC. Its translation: CASSQAATGKTQYF.

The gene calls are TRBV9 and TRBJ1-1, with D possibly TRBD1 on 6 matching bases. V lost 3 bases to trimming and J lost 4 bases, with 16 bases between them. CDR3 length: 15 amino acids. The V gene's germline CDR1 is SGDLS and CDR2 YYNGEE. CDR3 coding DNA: TGTGCCAGCAGCGCAACGGGACAAACCACCACTGAAGCTTTCTTT. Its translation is CASSATGQTTTEAFF. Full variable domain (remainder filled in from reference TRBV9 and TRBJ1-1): DSGVTQTPKHLITATGQRVTLRCSPRSGDLSVYWYQQSLDQGLQFLIQYYNGEERAKGNILERFSAQQFPDLHSELNLSSLELGDSALYFCASSATGQTTTEAFFGQGTRLTVV.

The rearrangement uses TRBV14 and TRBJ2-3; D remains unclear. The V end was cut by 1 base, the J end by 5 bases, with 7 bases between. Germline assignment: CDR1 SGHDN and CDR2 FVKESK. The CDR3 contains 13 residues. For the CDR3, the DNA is TGTGCCAGCAGCCAAGCATCGAGAGATACGCAGTATTTT. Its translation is CASSQASRDTQYF.

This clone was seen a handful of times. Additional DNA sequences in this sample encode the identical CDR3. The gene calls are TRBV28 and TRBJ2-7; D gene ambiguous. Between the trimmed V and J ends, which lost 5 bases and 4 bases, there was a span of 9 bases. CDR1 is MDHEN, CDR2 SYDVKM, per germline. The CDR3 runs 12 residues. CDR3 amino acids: CASSLGSYEQYF. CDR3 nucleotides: TGTGCCAGCAGTCTAGGATCATACGAGCAGTACTTC.